This is a list of T cell receptor beta chains from one sample in a study of blood T cell repertoires in COVID-19. The table came from immunoSEQ multiplex PCR; TCRdb's copy has only in-frame clones and leaves some out. The repertoire holds roughly 100,000 clones, 90% seen once, with 6.5% to 8.5% in the top ten. The material sequenced was peripheral blood. The source of these receptors is a man aged 18-30 years with COVID-19, enrolled during active disease. Each CDR3 is given without its conserved first and last residue.

V gene	J gene	CDR3 protein
TRBV27	TRBJ1-3	ASTLTGRNTIY
TRBV11-3	TRBJ2-1	ASSLSGRAENEQF
TRBV7-2	TRBJ2-2	ASAMGGTNTGELF
TRBV10-3	TRBJ1-5	AISVDNQPQH
TRBV3-1/TRBV3-2	TRBJ2-1	ASSQEGYRGHRSNEQF
TRBV19	TRBJ2-7	ATAPGQGYEQY
TRBV19	TRBJ2-3	ASRLREGREDTQY
TRBV10-3	TRBJ1-2	AIREGDYGYT
TRBV19	TRBJ1-2	ASSIRLQGNYGYT
TRBV6-5	TRBJ1-1	AGKTGNTEAF
TRBV7-6	TRBJ2-2	ASSHTLGLAGGPNTGELF
TRBV2	TRBJ2-7	ASSAPLGLAETYEQY
TRBV19	TRBJ2-1	ASSILLAAYNEQF
TRBV19	TRBJ2-7	ASSIGRGLYEQY
TRBV28	TRBJ2-4	ASRPGQEGAKNIQY
TRBV28	TRBJ2-4	ASTPSDSLKLAKNIQY
TRBV18	TRBJ1-1	ASSPLAGGGEAF
TRBV3-1/TRBV3-2	TRBJ2-7	ASSQARSSYEQY
TRBV4-3	TRBJ2-5	ASSQDTSRETQY